What follows are 15 T cell receptor beta chains derived from one specimen sequenced in a study of molecular identifiers for immune sequencing clone quantification. MiXCR, applied by TCRdb to the PCR reads, yields one record per CDR3 protein. The sample shows 550,000 to 750,000 distinct CDR3 sequences, about 20% of them seen only once. The sequencing sample was made of naive CD8+ T cells from blood, with Jurkat cell RNA spiked in. Subset here: FACS-sorted CD8+CD4-CCR7+CD45RA+ naive T cells. The receptors stem from a human donor in good health. Some libraries in this study had Jurkat cell RNA spiked in.

This clonotype was detected only a few times. The genes are TRBV4-3 and TRBJ2-1; perhaps TRBD1 as D (5 bases). Per the germline V gene, CDR1 is LGHNA and CDR2 is YSLEER. V lost 1 base and J lost 13, with 17 bases in between. The CDR3 runs to 14 residues. The CDR3 region has the DNA TGCGCCAGCAGCCAAGTCCAAGGGGTAGCTTCTCAGTTCTTC. Translated, it gives CASSQVQGVASQFF.

CDR3 in DNA: TGTGCCACATCGGAAGGGGGGGCCTATGGCTACACCTTC. Protein product: CATSEGGAYGYTF. The chain joins TRBV19 to TRBJ1-2; the D gene is possibly TRBD1 (6 bases). Trimming shortened V by 10 bases and J by 4 bases, and 16 bases separated the two germline ends. This CDR3 has 13 residues. Germline V gives CDR1 LNHDA, CDR2 SQIVND (reference sequence).

The sample holds many counts of this clonotype. The gene calls are TRBV7-6 and TRBJ2-5, with TRBD1 matching 7 bases. From germline, CDR1 is SGHVS and CDR2 FNYEAQ. The CDR3 totals 14 residues. V lost 4 bases and J lost 2; bases outside the gene matches: 4. The CDR3: CASSYGTAQETQYF. CDR3 sequence (DNA): TGTGCCAGCAGCTACGGGACAGCACAAGAGACCCAGTACTTC.

This clonotype was seen at least ten times. The gene calls are TRBV7-2 and TRBJ2-6; the D is unclear. The V end was cut by 1 base, the J end by 4 bases, with 17 bases between. Per germline, CDR1 SGHTA and CDR2 FQGNSA. The CDR3 is 18 residues long. The chain's CDR3 is CASSLDPVTTLGANVLTF. The CDR3 DNA reads TGTGCCAGCAGCTTAGATCCGGTAACGACTCTCGGGGCCAACGTCCTGACTTTC.

A few counts support this clonotype. This chain links TRBV20-1 with TRBJ2-3, with 8 bases identical to TRBD2. The V gene's germline CDR1 is DFQATT and CDR2 SNEGSKA (reference sequence). This CDR3 comprises 13 residues. In DNA, the CDR3 is TGCAGCTCGGGGGGGGGAGGGGTCGATACGCAGTATTTT. The encoded protein is CSSGGGGVDTQYF.

This clonotype came up many times. CDR3 amino acids: CASSHGQGINEQYF. As DNA, the CDR3 is TGTGCCAGTAGTCATGGACAGGGAATAAACGAGCAGTACTTC. V usage is TRBV19 and J usage is TRBJ2-7; 8 bases line up with TRBD1. This CDR3 is built from 14 residues. After removal of 5 bases from V and 5 bases from J, the junction contained 8 bases not matched to a gene. CDR1 and CDR2 from the germline V gene are LNHDA and SQIVND (reference sequence).

On this clonotype: A clone one base away is much larger, so this may be a read error. The CDR3 sequence is CSARAVWDPTYEQYF. The DNA for the CDR3 is TGCAGTGCTAGAGCTGTGTGGGACCCCACCTACGAGCAGTACTTC. The rearrangement links TRBV20-1 to TRBJ2-7, with D perhaps being TRBD1 or TRBD2 (5 bases each). V was clipped by 1 base and J by 2 bases, with 15 bases between them. Germline V lookup: CDR1 DFQATT, CDR2 SNEGSKA (reference sequence). The CDR3 totals 15 residues.

The V call is TRBV19, the J call TRBJ1-1; possibly TRBD1 for D (5 bases). The CDR3 runs 14 residues. CDR1 is LNHDA, CDR2 SQIVND, per germline (reference sequence). Trimming took off 1 base at V and 1 base at J, with 7 bases between the two ends. In DNA, the CDR3 is TGTGCCAGTAGTATAGGACAGACGAACACTGAAGCTTTCTTT. It specifies CASSIGQTNTEAFF.

This clonotype was recorded at least ten times. CDR3 in DNA: TGCGCCAGCAGCCGGACGGACCTGAACACTGAAGCTTTCTTT. Encoded protein: CASSRTDLNTEAFF. The chain employs TRBV4-3 and TRBJ1-1; no definite D call. The germline V and J ends were trimmed by 4 bases and 0 bases, with 9 bases remaining between them. The CDR3 totals 14 residues. Germline V gives CDR1 LGHNA, CDR2 YSLEER.

This clonotype has ten or more counts. The genes are TRBV30 and TRBJ2-3; TRBD2 matches 9 bases. J gave up 0 bases and V 1 base, and 5 bases lay outside the gene matches. The CDR3 sequence is 16 residues long. Germline lookup yields CDR1 GTSNPN and CDR2 SVGIG (reference sequence). The CDR3 coding sequence is TGTGCCTGGAGTGCCAAGACTAGCGGAAGCACAGATACGCAGTATTTT. It yields the protein CAWSAKTSGSTDTQYF.

The sample holds many counts of this clonotype. This rearrangement joins TRBV10-3 to TRBJ2-1, with a tentative D call TRBD2 (6 bases). The CDR3 has 12 residues. Germline CDR1 and CDR2: ENHRY and SYGVKD. The V end was cut by 2 bases, the J end by 7 bases, with 6 bases between. CDR3 nucleotides: TGTGCCATCAGTGAGGGGGGGAATGAGCAGTTCTTC. Encoded protein: CAISEGGNEQFF.

There are many counts of this clonotype. The gene calls are TRBV27 and TRBJ1-4; no clear D gene. V dropped 4 bases and J dropped 10 bases, with 7 bases sitting between them. The CDR3 runs to 11 residues. Germline V gene data show CDR1 as MNHEY and CDR2 as SMNVEV (reference sequence). DNA of the CDR3: TGTGCCAGCAGTTACGGTGGAAAACTGTTTTTT. Translation gives CASSYGGKLFF.

This clonotype was detected many times. This chain uses TRBV27 with TRBJ1-4; no definite D call. V lost 4 bases to trimming and J lost 1 base, with 16 bases between them. Germline loops: CDR1 MNHEY, CDR2 SMNVEV (reference sequence). The CDR3 totals 17 residues. This CDR3 reads CASSSRTAGRTNEKLFF. CDR3 nucleotides: TGTGCCAGCAGTTCCCGGACGGCGGGGAGAACTAATGAAAAACTGTTTTTT.

This clonotype was seen a few times. The V and J genes are TRBV6-1 and TRBJ2-3; tentative D call: TRBD1 (5 bases). This CDR3 spans 16 amino acids. The V gene lost 6 bases and the J gene lost 2 bases, with 18 bases spanning the gap. In germline, CDR1 is MNHNS, CDR2 SASEGT. The CDR3 nucleotides read TGTGCCAGCAGGTCCCATAGGGGAAAGGACACAGATACGCAGTATTTT. Translated: CASRSHRGKDTDTQYF.

With respect to this clonotype: Just one base apart from a much larger clone, this may be a read error. The rearrangement links TRBV30 to TRBJ2-5; 8 nucleotides match TRBD2. Germline V gene data show CDR1 as GTSNPN and CDR2 as SVGIG (reference sequence). The CDR3 spans 16 residues. The CDR3 loop is CARSVLGGGIQETQYF. DNA for the CDR3: TGTGCCAGGAGTGTACTTGGCGGGGGGATTCAAGAGACCCAGTACTTC.